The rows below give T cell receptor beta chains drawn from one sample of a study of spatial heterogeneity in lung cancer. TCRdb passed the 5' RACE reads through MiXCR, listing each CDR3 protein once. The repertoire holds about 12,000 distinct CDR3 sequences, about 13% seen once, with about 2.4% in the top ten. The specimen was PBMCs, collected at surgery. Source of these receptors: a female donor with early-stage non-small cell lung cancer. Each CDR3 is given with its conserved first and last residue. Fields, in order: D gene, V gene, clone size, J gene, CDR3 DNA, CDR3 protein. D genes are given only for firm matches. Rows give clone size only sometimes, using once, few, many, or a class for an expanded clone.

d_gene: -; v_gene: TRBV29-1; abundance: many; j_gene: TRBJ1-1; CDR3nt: TGCAGCGCCGTTTGGGGGTTTGACACTGAAGCTTTCTTT; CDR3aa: CSAVWGFDTEAFF
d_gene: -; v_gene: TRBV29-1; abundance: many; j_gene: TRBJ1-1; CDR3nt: TGCAGCGTTGTTCCCGGGACCGGCAACACTGAAGCTTTCTTT; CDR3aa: CSVVPGTGNTEAFF
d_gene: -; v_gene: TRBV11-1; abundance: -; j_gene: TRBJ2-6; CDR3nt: TGTGCCAGCGGGGCGAAAGGGGCTGGGGCCAACGTCCTGACTTTC; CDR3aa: CASGAKGAGANVLTF
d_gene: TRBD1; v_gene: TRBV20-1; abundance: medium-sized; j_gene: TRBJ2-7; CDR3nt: TGCAGTGCTAGCCTAAAGCACAGGGGCGGCCTTGAGCAGTACTTC; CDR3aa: CSASLKHRGGLEQYF
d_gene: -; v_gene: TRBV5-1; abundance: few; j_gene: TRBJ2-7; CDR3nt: TGCGCCAGCAGCTTGCAGGTCCTAGGCTACGAGCAGTACTTC; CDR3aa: CASSLQVLGYEQYF
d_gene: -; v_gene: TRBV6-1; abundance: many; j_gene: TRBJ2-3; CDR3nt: TGTGCCAGCAGTGATCGGGTCGGTTTCACAGATACGCAGTATTTT; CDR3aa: CASSDRVGFTDTQYF
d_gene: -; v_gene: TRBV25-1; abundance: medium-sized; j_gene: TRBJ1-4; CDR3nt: TGTGCCAGCAGTGCCTCCGGGACCGCGGGTGAAAAACTGTTTTTT; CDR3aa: CASSASGTAGEKLFF
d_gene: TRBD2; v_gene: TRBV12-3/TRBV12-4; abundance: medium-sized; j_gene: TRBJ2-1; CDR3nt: TGTGCCAGCAGGGGACTAGCGGGCGGCACCTACAATGAGCAGTTCTTC; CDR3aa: CASRGLAGGTYNEQFF
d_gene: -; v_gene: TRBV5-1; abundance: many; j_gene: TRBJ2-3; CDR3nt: TGCGCCAGCAGTTTGGGGTCCCGCTATACGCAGTATTTT; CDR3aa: CASSLGSRYTQYF
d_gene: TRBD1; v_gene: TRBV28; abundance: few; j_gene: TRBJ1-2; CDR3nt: TGTGCCAGCAGGATAGGGGGCGTCTCTAACTATGGCTACACCTTC; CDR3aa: CASRIGGVSNYGYTF